The clone carrying this TCR beta chain was picked up many times. Its antigen is unknown. TCRdb fed the multiplex PCR reads into MiXCR, producing one record per CDR3 protein. The sample holds about 180,000 distinct CDR3 sequences, approximately 30% seen once. The data stem from a study of breast tumors, draining lymph nodes, adjacent tissues. General study points: Tumor repertoires ranked between lymph nodes and nontumor tissue in diversity, with V and J gene preferences. The data were judged consistent with most tumor T cells coming from lymph node and expanding in tumor.

Axillary draining lymph nodes of breast cancer patients supplied the node samples. This receptor was obtained from a female donor with breast cancer. Some clones in this sample may be carry-over from other donors' samples. The sequenced material came from axillary lymph node tissue.

The CDR3: CSADETGGGNEQFF. In DNA form, the CDR3 reads TGCAGTGCGGACGAGACAGGGGGCGGGAATGAGCAGTTCTTC. This chain links TRBV20-1 with TRBJ2-1; 10 bases fit TRBD1. Germline-derived CDR1 and CDR2 are DFQATT and SNEGSKA (reference sequence). The CDR3 has 14 residues. J gave up 7 bases and V 6 bases, and 9 bases lay outside the gene matches.